This T cell receptor (beta chain) was profiled in a study of blood T cell repertoires in COVID-19. About the research overall: Specimens from acute and convalescent COVID-19 originated in the United States, Italy and Spain. T cells, B-cell-depleted T cells, or PBMCs supplied cDNA or gDNA.

Seattle enrolled patients during active infection and tracked them longitudinally. Original handling: Researchers report that nucleated cell counts were estimated from reference gene primer amplification. Assay: immunoSEQ multiplex PCR; the TCRdb copy retains only in-frame clones and omits some. V, J and clone size derive from that table, while D and trimming were established from the DNA sequence. This sample has about 170,000 clones; around 84% occur once, and the top ten carry 2% to 3%. Sequencing was done on a sample of peripheral blood. The TCR was taken from a woman older than 75 with COVID-19, enrolled during active disease.

The CDR3 loop reads CASSYGDTYEQYF. CDR3 bases: TGTGCCAGCAGTTACGGCGACACCTACGAGCAGTACTTC. The V and J genes are TRBV6-2 or TRBV6-3 and TRBJ2-7, with D unclear. Germline values: CDR1 MNHEY, CDR2 SVGEGT. V was shortened by 2 bases and J by 2 bases, with 7 bases between the two germline ends. CDR3 length equals 13 residues.